This T cell receptor (beta chain) was obtained from a study of T cell responses to AZD1222 COVID-19 vaccine. Sequenced by immunoSEQ multiplex PCR; TCRdb stores in-frame clones only, minus some. In the table there are about 110,000 clones, over 80% of which are singletons. General study results and limits: Among spike-specific TCRs, nearly half reportedly target unmutated variant regions. Among AZD1222 vaccinees, only five to seven were seropositive at baseline. The donor cohort was predominantly white British with a female majority, and clonal diversity may have been underestimated.

Of note for this clone: The antigen is unknown.

The trim removed 5 bases at V and 0 bases at J, leaving 4 bases unmatched. The CDR3 runs to 16 residues. Germline V gives CDR1 SGHNT, CDR2 YENEEA. This clonotype was sampled from an adult who received the AZD1222 COVID-19 vaccine. Source: peripheral blood, taken 28 days after the second AZD1222 dose. This chain uses TRBV11-3 with TRBJ2-3; TRBD2 agrees at 11 bases. CDR3 sequence: CASSVLAGGSTDTQYF. The CDR3 DNA reads as TGTGCCAGCAGCGTCCTAGCGGGGGGAAGCACAGATACGCAGTATTTT.